This TCR beta chain stems from a study of human T cells and chemical hapten exposure. Study background: Alopecia areata, totalis or universalis affected patients who were mostly female. Study-wide points: The study found that DPC sensitization did not change TCRs above 1 in 1000 frequency.

Time point defined: patch test 1, 2 weeks after DPC sensitization. Treatment: therapeutic diphenylcyclopropenone sensitization with weekly scalp DPC. Concerning this clonotype itself: No antigen is known for it.

Library construction involved attaching unique molecular identifiers to individual cDNA molecules, which allowed quantitative, reproducible TCR counting. Each CDR3 protein is one row after TCRdb ran MiXCR on the RACE reads. The data show 95,000 to 130,000 distinct CDR3 sequences, 9% to 14% seen once. This specimen consisted of whole blood, obtained in connection with sensitization to the hapten diphenylcyclopropenone (DPC). This sequence originates from a woman in her 50s with alopecia areata. Some clones in this sample may be carry-over from other donors' samples.

For the CDR3, the DNA is TGTGCCAGCAGCTTAGCCTGGGGGCTAGCGGACGCCTACAATGAGCAGTTCTTC. Its protein product is CASSLAWGLADAYNEQFF. J is TRBJ2-1 and V is TRBV11-2; D is perhaps TRBD2 (7 bases). Deletions cut 1 base from V and 2 bases from J, with 18 bases between. Looked up from germline, CDR1 is SGHAT and CDR2 is FQNNGV. The CDR3 has 18 residues.